The 12 T cell receptor beta chains below were found in one sample sequenced in a study of cytomegalovirus exposure and HLA in healthy donors. Primers: 60 Vbeta forward and 13 Jbeta reverse. TCRdb's copy holds only in-frame clones and misses some; the assay was immunoSEQ multiplex PCR. Of tens of thousands of clones in the sample, about 80% were seen once. The sequenced sample was PBMCs. The receptors here all came from a male donor in good health and CMV-seronegative.

The chain couples TRBV19 to TRBJ1-5, with D unresolved. The germline V and J ends were trimmed by 7 bases and 3 bases, with 16 bases remaining between them. The CDR3 covers 15 residues. Germline CDR1 and CDR2: LNHDA and SQIVND (reference sequence). This CDR3 reads CASNQAEVINQPQHF. DNA of the CDR3: TGTGCCAGTAACCAGGCCGAAGTAATCAATCAGCCCCAGCATTTT.

V is TRBV5-6 and J is TRBJ2-7; 9 bases line up with TRBD2. CDR1 is SGHDT and CDR2 is YYEEEE in the germline V gene. The junction had 4 bases not matched to a gene; V was cut back by 1 base and J by 2 bases. There are 15 residues in the CDR3. CDR3 region: CASSLSGGGAYEQYF. The CDR3 coding sequence is TGTGCCAGCAGCTTGTCGGGCGGGGGGGCCTACGAGCAGTACTTC. Based on the CDR3 plus reference TRBV5-6 and TRBJ2-7, the full variable domain is DAGVTQSPTHLIKTRGQQVTLRCSPKSGHDTVSWYQQALGQGPQFIFQYYEEEERQRGNFPDRFSGHQFPNYSSELNVNALLLGDSALYLCASSLSGGGAYEQYFGPGTRLTVT.

This chain uses TRBV9 with TRBJ1-4; D is ambiguous. Trimming cost V 0 bases and J 2 bases, with 11 bases left between them. This CDR3 has 16 amino acids. Germline-derived CDR1 and CDR2 are SGDLS and YYNGEE. CDR3 region: CASSVAPTRTNEKLFF. The CDR3 DNA reads TGTGCCAGCAGCGTAGCCCCCACTCGGACTAATGAAAAACTGTTTTTT.

The chain joins TRBV10-3 to TRBJ2-5; D unclear. The V end was cut by 4 bases, the J end by 4 bases, with 4 bases between. This CDR3 contains 11 residues. Germline values: CDR1 ENHRY, CDR2 SYGVKD. In nucleotides, the CDR3 is TGTGCCATCAGTGCAGGAGAGACCCAGTACTTC. This codes for CAISAGETQYF.

The chain uses TRBV6-1 and TRBJ2-2; 7 bases fit TRBD1. This CDR3 contains 15 residues. The trim removed 6 bases at V and 4 bases at J, leaving 8 bases unmatched. Germline V CDR1 and CDR2: MNHNS, SASEGT. CDR3 residues: CASSQTGSGTGELFF. The CDR3, as DNA: TGTGCCAGCAGCCAGACAGGGTCGGGCACCGGGGAGCTGTTTTTT.

This chain connects TRBV7-8 to TRBJ1-6, with D uncertain. The germline V gene has CDR1 SGHVS and CDR2 FQNEAQ. Trimming pared 5 bases from V and 15 bases from J, leaving 17 bases between. The length of the CDR3 is 13 residues. CDR3 residues: CASSPVGFGLLHF. For the CDR3, the DNA is TGTGCCAGCAGCCCGGTCGGGTTTGGACTCCTCCACTTT.

The gene calls are TRBV28 and TRBJ2-7, with D unclear. Trimming stripped 6 bases from V and 2 bases from J, with 8 bases between. Germline V gene lookup returns CDR1 MDHEN and CDR2 SYDVKM. The CDR3 consists of 12 residues. In nucleotides, the CDR3 is TGTGCCAGCAGCCGGTTCACCTACGAGCAGTACTTC. This codes for CASSRFTYEQYF. Supplemented by reference TRBV28 and TRBJ2-7, the full variable domain reads DVKVTQSSRYLVKRTGEKVFLECVQDMDHENMFWYRQDPGLGLRLIYFSYDVKMKEKGDIPEGYSVSREKKERFSLILESASTNQTSMYLCASSRFTYEQYFGPGTRLTVT.

The J gene is TRBJ2-7, the V gene TRBV15, with 9 bases fitting TRBD1. Germline CDR1 reads LNHNV; CDR2 reads YYDKDF (reference sequence). This CDR3 spans 14 amino acids. The ends lost 7 bases at V and 7 bases at J; junction bases unmatched: 11. The CDR3 DNA sequence: TGTGCCACCAACTCCCAACAGGGGGCAGGTGAGCAGTACTTC. Translation gives CATNSQQGAGEQYF.

This clone was seen a single time. The rearrangement links TRBV19 to TRBJ2-1; perhaps TRBD1 as D (5 bases). This CDR3 is 15 amino acids long. Looked up from germline, CDR1 is LNHDA and CDR2 is SQIVND (reference sequence). Trimming took 3 bases from V and 2 from J, leaving 11 bases between them. DNA of the CDR3: TGTGCCAGTAGTATTGGGTGGACACCCTACAATGAGCAGTTCTTC. Amino acids: CASSIGWTPYNEQFF.

The chain carries TRBV19 and TRBJ1-4; 7 nucleotides align to TRBD1. V was pared by 3 bases and J by 7 bases, with 5 bases of the junction left unmatched. Per germline, CDR1 LNHDA and CDR2 SQIVND (reference sequence). The CDR3 is 14 residues long. This chain's CDR3 is CASSIKGGFEKLFF. CDR3 coding DNA: TGTGCCAGTAGTATTAAAGGGGGCTTTGAAAAACTGTTTTTT.

J is TRBJ2-2 and V is TRBV6-5; D is unclear. CDR3 length: 12 amino acids. From germline, CDR1 is MNHEY and CDR2 SVGAGI. Trimming left V 11 bases short and J 3 bases short, with 10 bases between. CDR3 in amino acids: CASTRDTGELFF. The DNA of the CDR3 is TGTGCCTCTACCCGTGACACCGGGGAGCTGTTTTTT.

The V and J genes are TRBV4-1 and TRBJ1-2, with 8 bases fitting TRBD1. Germline CDR1 MGHRA, CDR2 YSYEKL. J gave up 3 bases and V 0 bases, and 3 bases lay outside the gene matches. The CDR3 is 15 residues long. Written as DNA, the CDR3 is TGCGCCAGCAGCCAAGATCAGGGGGCTGACTATGGCTACACCTTC. This encodes CASSQDQGADYGYTF.